This TCR beta chain is drawn from a study of blood T cell repertoires in COVID-19. This clone was observed once. The CDR3 extends over 15 amino acids. Trimming shortened V by 8 bases and J by 0 bases, and 16 bases separated the two germline ends. Germline V lookup: CDR1 MNHEY, CDR2 SVGAGI. Assay used: immunoSEQ multiplex PCR; TCRdb lists only in-frame clones, some missing. Of tens of thousands of clones listed, over 75% are singletons. The sample comprised peripheral blood. V is TRBV6-5 and J is TRBJ1-1; D gene ambiguous. This clonotype originated in a man older than 75 with acute or convalescent COVID-19. DNA of the CDR3: TGTGCCAGCCACCTCGACCCCCAGGTGAACACTGAAGCTTTCTTT. Translating it yields CASHLDPQVNTEAFF.